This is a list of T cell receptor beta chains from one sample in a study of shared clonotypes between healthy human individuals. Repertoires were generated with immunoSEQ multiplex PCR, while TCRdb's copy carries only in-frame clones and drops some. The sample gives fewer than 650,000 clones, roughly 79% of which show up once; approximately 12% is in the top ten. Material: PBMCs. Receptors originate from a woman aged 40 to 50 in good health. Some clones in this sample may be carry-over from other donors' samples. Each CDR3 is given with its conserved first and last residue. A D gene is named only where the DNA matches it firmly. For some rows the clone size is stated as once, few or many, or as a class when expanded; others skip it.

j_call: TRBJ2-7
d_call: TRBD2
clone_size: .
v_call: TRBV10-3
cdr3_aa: CAISLQGGSDYEQYF
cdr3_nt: TGTGCCATCAGTCTCCAGGGCGGGAGTGATTACGAGCAGTACTTC

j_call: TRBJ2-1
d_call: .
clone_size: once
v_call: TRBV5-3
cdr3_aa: CARRPGHNSYNEQFF
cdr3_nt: TGTGCCAGAAGACCGGGTCACAACTCCTACAATGAGCAGTTCTTC

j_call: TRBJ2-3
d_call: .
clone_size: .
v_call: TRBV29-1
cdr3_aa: CSVGSEGWEEGDTQYF
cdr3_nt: TGCAGCGTCGGCTCCGAGGGCTGGGAAGAAGGAGATACGCAGTATTTT

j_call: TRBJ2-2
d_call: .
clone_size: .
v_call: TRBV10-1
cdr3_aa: CASSLRIGELFF
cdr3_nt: TGCGCCAGCAGTCTCAGGATCGGGGAGCTGTTTTTT

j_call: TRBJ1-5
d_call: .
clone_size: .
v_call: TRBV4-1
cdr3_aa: CASSHDTGWQPQHF
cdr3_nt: TGCGCCAGCAGCCATGATACAGGGTGGCAGCCCCAGCATTTT

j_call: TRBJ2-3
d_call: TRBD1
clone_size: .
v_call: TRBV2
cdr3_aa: CASSAGGRNTQYF
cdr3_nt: TGTGCCAGCAGTGCAGGGGGTAGAAATACGCAGTATTTT

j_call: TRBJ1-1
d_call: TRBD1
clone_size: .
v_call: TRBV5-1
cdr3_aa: CASSSDRGNTEAFF
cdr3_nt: TGCGCCAGCAGCTCCGACAGGGGCAACACTGAAGCTTTCTTT

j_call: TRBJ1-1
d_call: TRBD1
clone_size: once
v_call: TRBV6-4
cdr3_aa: CASADRDDTEAFF
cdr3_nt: TGTGCCAGCGCGGACAGGGACGACACTGAAGCTTTCTTT

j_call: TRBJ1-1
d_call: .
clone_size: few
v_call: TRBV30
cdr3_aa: CAWSFRRNTEAFF
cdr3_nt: TGTGCCTGGAGTTTTCGTCGGAACACTGAAGCTTTCTTT

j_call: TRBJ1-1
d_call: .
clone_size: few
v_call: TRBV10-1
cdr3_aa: CASSESLNTEAFF
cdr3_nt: TGCGCCAGCAGTGAGTCGTTGAACACTGAAGCTTTCTTT

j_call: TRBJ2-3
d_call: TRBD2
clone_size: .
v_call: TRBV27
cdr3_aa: CASSPGLAGPDTQYF
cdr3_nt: TGTGCCAGCAGTCCTGGACTAGCGGGACCAGATACGCAGTATTTT

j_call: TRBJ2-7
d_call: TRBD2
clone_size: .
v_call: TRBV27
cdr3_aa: CASSLREGVYEQYF
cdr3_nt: TGTGCCAGCAGTTTGCGGGAGGGCGTATACGAGCAGTACTTC

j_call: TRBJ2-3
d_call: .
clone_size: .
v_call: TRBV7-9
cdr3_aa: CASSTRRAATGGDTQYF
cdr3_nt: TGTGCCAGCAGCACTCGCCGCGCCGCGACCGGTGGAGATACGCAGTATTTT

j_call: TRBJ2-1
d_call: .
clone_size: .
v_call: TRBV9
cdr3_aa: CASSSVLVRGNEQFF
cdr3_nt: TGTGCCAGCAGCTCCGTTCTCGTCCGGGGCAATGAGCAGTTCTTC

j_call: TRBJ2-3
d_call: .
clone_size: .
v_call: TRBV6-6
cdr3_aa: CASSSRTPGTDTQYF
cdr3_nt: TGTGCCAGCAGTTCTAGGACCCCGGGGACGGATACGCAGTATTTT

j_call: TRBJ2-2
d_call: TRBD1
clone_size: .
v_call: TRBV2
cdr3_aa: CASTLNRGLDTGELFF
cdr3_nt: TGTGCCAGCACACTAAACAGGGGGCTCGACACCGGGGAGCTGTTTTTT

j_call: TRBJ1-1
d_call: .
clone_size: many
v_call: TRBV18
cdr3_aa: CASSPVHRDSRATEAFF
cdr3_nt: TGTGCCAGCTCACCAGTGCATCGGGACTCGAGAGCAACTGAAGCTTTCTTT

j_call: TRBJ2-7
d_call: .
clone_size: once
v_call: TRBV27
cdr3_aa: CASSQRTSGGEQYF
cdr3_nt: TGTGCCAGCTCTCAAAGAACCTCTGGGGGCGAGCAGTACTTC

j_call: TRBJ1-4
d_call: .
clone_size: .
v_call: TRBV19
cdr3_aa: CASREGGSGEKLFF
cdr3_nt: TGTGCCAGTAGAGAGGGGGGTTCCGGCGAAAAACTGTTTTTT

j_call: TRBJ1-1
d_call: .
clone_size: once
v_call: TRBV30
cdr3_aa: CAWTQKGSGTEAFF
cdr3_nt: TGTGCCTGGACCCAAAAGGGGTCTGGGACTGAAGCTTTCTTT

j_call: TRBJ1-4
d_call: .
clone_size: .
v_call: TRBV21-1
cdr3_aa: CASSRRGRGNEKLFF
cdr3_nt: TGTGCCAGCAGCAGGAGGGGGCGAGGCAATGAAAAACTGTTTTTT

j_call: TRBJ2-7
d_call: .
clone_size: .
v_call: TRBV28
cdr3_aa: CASISAEGEQYF
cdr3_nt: TGTGCCAGCATCTCGGCGGAGGGCGAGCAGTACTTC

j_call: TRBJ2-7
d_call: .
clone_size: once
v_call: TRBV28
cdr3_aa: CASSGLPYEQYF
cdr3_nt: TGTGCCAGCAGTGGACTTCCCTACGAGCAGTACTTC

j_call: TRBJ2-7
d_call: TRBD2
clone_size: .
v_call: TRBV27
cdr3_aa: CASSPTTTGGAYEQYF
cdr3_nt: TGTGCCAGCAGCCCCACCACTACGGGGGGTGCCTACGAGCAGTACTTC

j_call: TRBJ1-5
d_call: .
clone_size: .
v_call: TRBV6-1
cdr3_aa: CASGSNQPQHF
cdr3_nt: TGTGCCTCGGGTAGCAATCAGCCCCAGCATTTT

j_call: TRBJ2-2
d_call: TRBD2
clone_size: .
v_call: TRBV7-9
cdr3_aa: CASSLGFSGRANTGELFF
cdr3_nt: TGTGCCAGCAGCTTAGGTTTTAGCGGGAGGGCTAACACCGGGGAGCTGTTTTTT

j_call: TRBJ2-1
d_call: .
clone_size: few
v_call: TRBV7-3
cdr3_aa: CASSPTQGDEQFF
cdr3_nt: TGTGCCAGCAGCCCCACGCAGGGTGATGAGCAGTTCTTC

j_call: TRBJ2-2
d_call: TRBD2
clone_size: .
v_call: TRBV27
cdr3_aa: CASSPRLAYPTGELFF
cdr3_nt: TGTGCCAGCAGTCCACGACTAGCCTATCCCACCGGGGAGCTGTTTTTT

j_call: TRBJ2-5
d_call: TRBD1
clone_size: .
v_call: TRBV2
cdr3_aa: CASNTDRGGETQYF
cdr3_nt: TGTGCCAGCAATACCGACAGGGGTGGAGAGACCCAGTACTTC